This entry lists 20 T cell receptor beta chains sequenced from one sample in a study of T cell responses to AZD1222 COVID-19 vaccine. TCRdb keeps only in-frame clones here, not all; method: immunoSEQ multiplex PCR. The sample lists over 100,000 clones; approximately 91% were seen once. The sample in question was peripheral blood, obtained 28 days after the second AZD1222 dose. The origin of the receptors is an adult who received the AZD1222 COVID-19 vaccine.

This chain uses TRBV28 with TRBJ1-1; possibly TRBD1 for D (5 bases). V shed 2 bases and J shed 0 bases, with 13 bases lying between them. CDR1 MDHEN and CDR2 SYDVKM come from the germline V gene. This CDR3 is 16 amino acids long. The CDR3 coding sequence is TGTGCCAGCAGTTTAGGTCCGGGGACGGTGAACACTGAAGCTTTCTTT. It translates to CASSLGPGTVNTEAFF.

The rearrangement uses TRBV28 and TRBJ2-7; D unclear. V lost 3 bases to trimming and J lost 2 bases, with 11 bases between them. CDR1 MDHEN and CDR2 SYDVKM come from the germline V gene. The CDR3 sequence is 14 residues long. The CDR3 region has the DNA TGTGCCAGCAGTTTCGGGCAGGTCCCCTACGAGCAGTACTTC. Amino acid sequence: CASSFGQVPYEQYF.

This clone was counted between two and nine times. Other DNA sequences in this specimen translate into the identical CDR3. The rearrangement uses TRBV3-1 (or the pseudogene TRBV3-2) and TRBJ1-6; 9 bases are a match to TRBD1. The V segment lost 6 bases and the J segment 7 bases; nucleotides outside the gene matches: 4. The CDR3 consists of 14 residues. The germline CDR1 and CDR2 sequences are LGHDT and YNNKEL (reference sequence). The CDR3 sequence: CASSLQGANSPLHF. The CDR3 coding sequence is TGTGCCAGCAGTTTACAGGGGGCCAATTCACCCCTCCACTTT.

There are a few counts of this clone. V usage is TRBV5-5 and J usage is TRBJ1-2; TRBD1 agrees at 8 bases. The CDR3 has 14 residues. The trim removed 4 bases at V and 2 bases at J, leaving 4 bases unmatched. CDR1 SGHKS and CDR2 YYEKEE come from the germline V gene (reference sequence). CDR3 loop: CASSRTGRNYGYTF. CDR3 coding DNA: TGTGCCAGCAGCAGGACAGGGAGAAACTATGGCTACACCTTC.

The gene calls are TRBV18 and TRBJ1-6, with 9 bases aligning to TRBD1. The CDR3 sequence is 13 residues long. With 8 bases clipped from V and 10 bases from J, the junction kept 6 bases outside the gene matches. Germline V gene data show CDR1 as KGHSH and CDR2 as LQKENI. The CDR3 region has the DNA TGTGCCAGCGCGGGACAGGGCGACTCACCCCTCCACTTT. Translation: CASAGQGDSPLHF. The full variable domain, with the rest looked up from reference TRBV18 and TRBJ1-6, is NAGVMQNPRHLVRRRGQEARLRCSPMKGHSHVYWYRQLPEEGLKFMVYLQKENIIDESGMPKERFSAEFPKEGPSILRIQQVVRGDSAAYFCASAGQGDSPLHFGNGTRLTVT.

The V and J genes are TRBV7-3 and TRBJ2-3, with 7 positions matching TRBD1. In germline, CDR1 is SGHTA, CDR2 FQGTGA. CDR3 size: 14 residues. Unmatched junction bases numbered 8, after V lost 5 bases and J lost 6 bases. The CDR3 nucleotides read TGTGCCAGCAGCCCGGGACAGTTGGGGGATACGCAGTATTTT. This gives the protein CASSPGQLGDTQYF.

The CDR3 sequence: CASYHRGHEQYF. CDR3 coding DNA: TGTGCCAGCTACCACAGGGGTCACGAGCAGTACTTC. The V and J genes are TRBV2 and TRBJ2-7, with TRBD1 matching 7 bases. Germline V gives CDR1 SNHLY, CDR2 FYNNEI. V was clipped by 8 bases and J by 5 bases; unmatched bases: 6. CDR3 size: 12 residues. The full variable domain, completed using reference TRBV2 and TRBJ2-7, is EPEVTQTPSHQVTQMGQEVILRCVPISNHLYFYWYRQILGQKVEFLVSFYNNEISEKSEIFDDQFSVERPDGSNFTLKIRSTKLEDSAMYFCASYHRGHEQYFGPGTRLTVT.

The J gene is TRBJ2-2, the V gene TRBV5-5; no clear D gene. V lost 4 bases and J 6 bases, leaving 7 bases between the germline ends. Germline V gene lookup returns CDR1 SGHKS and CDR2 YYEKEE (reference sequence). The CDR3 spans 12 residues. CDR3 amino acids: CASSPGAGELFF. The CDR3 DNA follows: TGTGCCAGCAGCCCTGGTGCCGGGGAGCTGTTTTTT.

The chain links TRBV6-6 to TRBJ1-2; D is perhaps TRBD1 (6 bases). The V and J ends lost 6 bases and 2 bases respectively, with 16 bases between them. The CDR3 consists of 15 residues. Germline V CDR1 and CDR2: MNHNY, SVGAGI (reference sequence). The CDR3 protein is CASRGTKQGNYGYTF. The CDR3 DNA reads TGTGCCAGCAGAGGGACAAAGCAGGGCAACTATGGCTACACCTTC.

V and J are TRBV29-1 and TRBJ2-3; 8 positions agree with TRBD1. With 4 bases clipped from V and 2 bases from J, the junction kept 14 bases outside the gene matches. The CDR3 length is 17 residues. Germline-derived CDR1 and CDR2 are SQVTM and ANQGSEA. In nucleotides, the CDR3 is TGCAGCGTTGCCCGCTACCCTACAGGGGGTATCACAGATACGCAGTATTTT. Amino acids: CSVARYPTGGITDTQYF.

This chain connects TRBV3-1 (or the pseudogene TRBV3-2) to TRBJ1-4; TRBD1 matches 9 bases. The germline V gene encodes CDR1 LGHDT and CDR2 YNNKEL (reference sequence). The J segment lost 7 bases and the V segment lost 1 base, leaving 10 bases of the junction unmatched. The CDR3 is 17 residues long. CDR3 sequence: CASSQALTGQGTEKLFF. In DNA, the CDR3 is TGTGCCAGCAGCCAAGCTCTTACTGGACAGGGGACTGAAAAACTGTTTTTT.

The V gene is TRBV7-9, the J gene TRBJ2-3; the match to TRBD2 covers 9 bases. The germline CDR1 and CDR2 sequences are SEHNR and FQNEAQ (reference sequence). The CDR3 length is 15 residues. Germline trimming cut 5 bases from V and 1 base from J; bases unmatched to any gene: 4. The CDR3 is CASSPRTSGTDTQYF. In nucleotides, the CDR3 is TGTGCCAGCAGCCCGAGGACTAGCGGCACAGATACGCAGTATTTT.

This rearrangement joins TRBV5-4 to TRBJ2-4; 11 bases agree with TRBD2. CDR1 and CDR2 (germline): SGHNT, YYREEE (reference sequence). V dropped 0 bases and J dropped 0; count of bases not matched to a gene: 5. CDR3 length: 18 residues. CDR3 bases: TGTGCCAGCAGCTTGGGGCTAGCGGGAGGTAGAGCCAAAAACATTCAGTACTTC. Amino acids: CASSLGLAGGRAKNIQYF.

This chain links TRBV6-2 or TRBV6-3 with TRBJ2-7, with TRBD1 as a possible D gene (6 bases). From germline, CDR1 is MNHEY and CDR2 SVGEGT. The V end was cut by 2 bases, the J end by 0 bases, with 8 bases between. CDR3 length: 14 amino acids. The CDR3 DNA sequence: TGTGCCAGCAGTTACCTACAGGGCTCCTACGAGCAGTACTTC. It yields the protein CASSYLQGSYEQYF.

This clone was recorded once. The chain couples TRBV2 to TRBJ2-3, with 7 nucleotides matching TRBD1. Unmatched junction bases numbered 4, after V lost 7 bases and J lost 0 bases. Germline assignment: CDR1 SNHLY and CDR2 FYNNEI. The CDR3 loop spans 14 amino acids. CDR3 sequence: CASKKGQSTDTQYF. CDR3 bases: TGTGCCAGCAAGAAGGGACAGAGCACAGATACGCAGTATTTT.

The chain combines TRBV19 with TRBJ2-1; 7 nucleotides align to TRBD1. This CDR3 is 15 amino acids long. The germline V gene encodes CDR1 LNHDA and CDR2 SQIVND (reference sequence). Losses at the gene ends were 3 bases for V and 3 bases for J; bases not matched to a gene: 5. CDR3 sequence (DNA): TGTGCCAGTAGTATCGACAGGGAAAACTACAATGAGCAGTTCTTC. This codes for CASSIDRENYNEQFF.

About this clone itself: Other DNA sequences of this sample code for an identical CDR3. J is TRBJ2-7 and V is TRBV12-3 or TRBV12-4; 7 bases agree with TRBD2. The CDR3 extends over 13 amino acids. The junction had 0 bases not matched to a gene; V was cut back by 0 bases and J by 4 bases. The CDR3 loop is CASSLAGGYEQYF. Written as DNA, the CDR3 is TGTGCCAGCAGTTTAGCGGGAGGGTACGAGCAGTACTTC.

The chain uses TRBV28 and TRBJ2-7, with 7 bases fitting TRBD1. Germline trimming cut 4 bases from V and 5 bases from J; bases unmatched to any gene: 8. CDR3 size: 14 residues. Germline CDR1 MDHEN, CDR2 SYDVKM. In DNA, the CDR3 is TGTGCCAGCAGTTCCCTACAGGGGATCCACGAGCAGTACTTC. Amino acid sequence: CASSSLQGIHEQYF.

The chain employs TRBV7-3 and TRBJ2-2; D gene uncertain. This CDR3 is built from 13 residues. From germline, CDR1 is SGHTA and CDR2 FQGTGA. V was clipped by 5 bases and J by 2 bases, with 6 bases between them. CDR3 residues: CASSKYNTGELFF. In nucleotides, the CDR3 is TGTGCCAGCAGCAAGTATAACACCGGGGAGCTGTTTTTT.

The V and J genes are TRBV2 and TRBJ2-5; the match to TRBD2 covers 12 bases. With 7 bases clipped from V and 7 bases from J, the junction kept 10 bases outside the gene matches. This CDR3 has 15 residues. From germline, CDR1 is SNHLY and CDR2 FYNNEI. CDR3 region: CASKRLAGEQGTQYF. For the CDR3, the DNA is TGTGCCAGCAAACGACTAGCGGGGGAACAGGGGACCCAGTACTTC.